The rows below give T cell receptor beta chains drawn from one sample of a study of graft-versus-host responses after intestinal transplantation. Assay: immunoSEQ multiplex PCR; the TCRdb copy retains only in-frame clones and omits some. Among about 4,500 clones, about 31% were seen once, and the ten largest hold around 7.9%. Material: alloreactive CD4+ T cells from a mixed lymphocyte reaction culture, obtained before transplantation. All receptors come from a human patient who was an organ donor for intestinal transplantation. CDR3s include the opening cysteine and the closing phenylalanine or tryptophan. Fields, in order: J gene, V gene, D gene, clone size, CDR3 protein, CDR3 DNA. The D gene is left open where the match is weak. Clone size is stated in some rows and not others, as once, few, many or a class when expanded.

j_call: TRBJ1-6; v_call: TRBV14; d_call: .; clone_size: medium-sized; cdr3_aa: CASSQGTSSPLHF; cdr3_nt: TGTGCCAGCAGCCAAGGAACCAGTTCACCCCTCCACTTT
j_call: TRBJ2-7; v_call: TRBV5-4; d_call: .; clone_size: .; cdr3_aa: CASSLTPRAASYEQYF; cdr3_nt: TGTGCCAGCAGCTTAACCCCCAGGGCGGCATCGTACGAGCAGTACTTC
j_call: TRBJ2-1; v_call: TRBV6-1; d_call: .; clone_size: .; cdr3_aa: CASRDSSYNEQFF; cdr3_nt: TGTGCCAGCAGGGACAGCTCCTACAATGAGCAGTTCTTC
j_call: TRBJ1-2; v_call: TRBV6-1; d_call: .; clone_size: few; cdr3_aa: CASSESRGRAYGYTF; cdr3_nt: TGTGCCAGCAGTGAATCAAGGGGGAGAGCCTATGGCTACACCTTC
j_call: TRBJ1-4; v_call: TRBV5-4; d_call: TRBD1; clone_size: few; cdr3_aa: CASSPGGLTNEKLFF; cdr3_nt: TGTGCCAGCAGCCCAGGGGGCCTGACTAATGAAAAACTGTTTTTT
j_call: TRBJ2-5; v_call: TRBV5-5; d_call: .; clone_size: .; cdr3_aa: CASSFPGETQYF; cdr3_nt: TGTGCCAGCAGTTTCCCAGGGGAGACCCAGTACTTC
j_call: TRBJ2-1; v_call: TRBV5-4; d_call: .; clone_size: large; cdr3_aa: CASSLTSYNEQFF; cdr3_nt: TGTGCCAGCAGCTTGACTAGCTACAATGAGCAGTTCTTC
j_call: TRBJ2-7; v_call: TRBV5-1; d_call: .; clone_size: .; cdr3_aa: CASSLVGSYEQYF; cdr3_nt: TGCGCCAGCAGCTTGGTTGGATCCTACGAGCAGTACTTC
j_call: TRBJ2-4; v_call: TRBV30; d_call: TRBD1; clone_size: .; cdr3_aa: CAWGRQGKVKNIQYF; cdr3_nt: TGTGCCTGGGGAAGACAGGGAAAAGTCAAGAACATTCAGTACTTC
j_call: TRBJ2-1; v_call: TRBV9; d_call: .; clone_size: .; cdr3_aa: CASSVDRAYNEQFF; cdr3_nt: TGTGCCAGCAGCGTGGACCGAGCCTACAATGAGCAGTTCTTC
j_call: TRBJ1-1; v_call: TRBV20-1; d_call: .; clone_size: .; cdr3_aa: CSASRGISFF; cdr3_nt: TGCAGTGCTAGTAGGGGGATATCTTTCTTT
j_call: TRBJ2-3; v_call: TRBV9; d_call: .; clone_size: .; cdr3_aa: CASSQDYTDTQYF; cdr3_nt: TGTGCCAGCAGCCAGGACTACACAGATACGCAGTATTTT
j_call: TRBJ1-5; v_call: TRBV27; d_call: .; clone_size: .; cdr3_aa: CASGSYRMSRQPQHF; cdr3_nt: TGTGCCAGCGGATCATACAGGATGTCCAGACAGCCCCAGCATTTT
j_call: TRBJ1-5; v_call: TRBV2; d_call: .; clone_size: .; cdr3_aa: CASKGGGWTPQHF; cdr3_nt: TGTGCCAGCAAGGGGGGGGGCTGGACGCCCCAGCATTTT
j_call: TRBJ2-7; v_call: TRBV7-9; d_call: .; clone_size: .; cdr3_aa: CASSRGRGIGYEQYF; cdr3_nt: TGTGCCAGCAGCCGCGGACGGGGAATTGGGTACGAGCAGTACTTC
j_call: TRBJ2-3; v_call: TRBV4-3; d_call: .; clone_size: .; cdr3_aa: CASSQDRFSIGTDTQYF; cdr3_nt: TGCGCCAGCAGCCAAGATCGGTTTTCAATCGGCACAGATACGCAGTATTTT
j_call: TRBJ1-1; v_call: TRBV6-5; d_call: TRBD1; clone_size: few; cdr3_aa: CASRTGMNTEAFF; cdr3_nt: TGTGCCAGCAGGACAGGGATGAACACTGAAGCTTTCTTT
j_call: TRBJ1-5; v_call: TRBV30; d_call: TRBD1; clone_size: .; cdr3_aa: CAWSRTGEHPQHF; cdr3_nt: TGTGCCTGGAGCCGGACAGGGGAGCACCCCCAGCATTTT
j_call: TRBJ2-3; v_call: TRBV2; d_call: TRBD2; clone_size: few; cdr3_aa: CASRLAGVITDTQYF; cdr3_nt: TGTGCCAGCAGACTAGCGGGGGTGATCACAGATACGCAGTATTTT
j_call: TRBJ1-1; v_call: TRBV7-9; d_call: .; clone_size: few; cdr3_aa: CASSLTGVNTEAFF; cdr3_nt: TGTGCCAGCAGCCTGACAGGCGTGAACACTGAAGCTTTCTTT
j_call: TRBJ2-7; v_call: TRBV6-1; d_call: TRBD1; clone_size: few; cdr3_aa: CASRFRGQGAYEQYF; cdr3_nt: TGTGCCAGCAGATTTAGGGGACAGGGGGCCTACGAGCAGTACTTC
j_call: TRBJ1-6; v_call: TRBV30; d_call: .; clone_size: few; cdr3_aa: CAWAAGHNNSPLHF; cdr3_nt: TGTGCCTGGGCAGCGGGACATAATAATTCACCCCTCCACTTT
j_call: TRBJ1-2; v_call: TRBV9; d_call: TRBD1; clone_size: .; cdr3_aa: CASSGTGVYYGYTF; cdr3_nt: TGTGCCAGCAGCGGGACAGGGGTTTACTATGGCTACACCTTC
j_call: TRBJ2-3; v_call: TRBV11-2; d_call: TRBD2; clone_size: few; cdr3_aa: CASSLVGTSGGPTDTQYF; cdr3_nt: TGTGCCAGCAGCTTAGTAGGGACTAGCGGGGGCCCCACAGATACGCAGTATTTT
j_call: TRBJ2-3; v_call: TRBV7-2; d_call: .; clone_size: few; cdr3_aa: CASSRGRTDTQYF; cdr3_nt: TGTGCCAGCAGCCGTGGACGGACAGATACGCAGTATTTT
j_call: TRBJ1-2; v_call: TRBV30; d_call: .; clone_size: few; cdr3_aa: CAWIRGYHGYTF; cdr3_nt: TGTGCCTGGATACGAGGGTACCATGGCTACACCTTC